This T cell receptor (beta chain) was found in a study of cytomegalovirus exposure and HLA in healthy donors. PCR was performed using 60 Vbeta and 13 Jbeta primers. TCRdb's table, derived via immunoSEQ multiplex PCR, lists solely in-frame clones and lacks some. The table has some 65,000 clones, approximately 68% seen once. This CDR3 has 16 amino acids. The germline CDR1 and CDR2 sequences are LNHNV and YYDKDF (reference sequence). J lost 1 base, V lost 0 bases, and 4 bases had no gene match. This clone was detected a few times. Material: PBMCs. The J gene is TRBJ2-3, the V gene TRBV15; 7 bases fit TRBD2. The receptor was derived from a woman in her thirties in good health and CMV-seronegative. CDR3 nucleotide sequence: TGTGCCACCAGCAGAGATCGCGGGAGCCGCACAGATACGCAGTATTTT. Translating it yields CATSRDRGSRTDTQYF.